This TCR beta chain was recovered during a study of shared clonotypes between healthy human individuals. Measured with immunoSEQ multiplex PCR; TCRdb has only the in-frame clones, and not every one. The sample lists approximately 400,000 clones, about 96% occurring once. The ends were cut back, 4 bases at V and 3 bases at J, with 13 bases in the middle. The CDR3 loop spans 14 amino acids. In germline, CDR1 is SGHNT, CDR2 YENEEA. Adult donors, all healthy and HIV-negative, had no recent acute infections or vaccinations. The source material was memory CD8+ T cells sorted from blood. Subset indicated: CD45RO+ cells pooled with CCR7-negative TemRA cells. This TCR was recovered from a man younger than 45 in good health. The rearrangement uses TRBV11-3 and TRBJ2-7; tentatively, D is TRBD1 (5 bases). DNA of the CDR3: TGTGCCAGCAGCTGGGGCAGGGAAGACTACGAGCAGTACTTC. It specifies CASSWGREDYEQYF.